This TCR beta chain appears in the sequencing data of a study of T-cell memory formation after mild COVID-19. Study overall: Largely, the TCR clusters proved donor specific.

UMIs and sample barcodes were carried by the TCR alpha and TCR beta cDNA libraries that 5'RACE produced using constant-segment primers. In TCRdb, the 5' RACE reads were re-called with MiXCR into one record per CDR3 protein. The table lists about 400,000 distinct CDR3 sequences, less than 25% of them singletons. This clonotype was counted many times. The antigen remains undetermined. Regarding the study as a whole: Most CD4+ clones that shrank were in CM and EM, while CD8+ ones turned up in EMRA. Within pre-infection memory, some responding clones were found, suggesting cross-reactive memory joined.

The sample was PBMCs or a T cell subset sorted from them (not recorded which). The sequence was collected from an adult woman who had mild COVID-19 (a few samples of this study predate the infection). Cell type and time point are not known.

The CDR3 loop is CASSLTVQETQYF. As DNA, the CDR3 is TGTGCCAGCAGCCTGACTGTCCAAGAGACCCAGTACTTC. The chain combines TRBV7-9 with TRBJ2-5; D is undetermined. Between the trimmed V and J ends, which lost 5 bases and 1 base, there was a span of 8 bases. Per germline, CDR1 SEHNR and CDR2 FQNEAQ (reference sequence). CDR3 size: 13 residues.